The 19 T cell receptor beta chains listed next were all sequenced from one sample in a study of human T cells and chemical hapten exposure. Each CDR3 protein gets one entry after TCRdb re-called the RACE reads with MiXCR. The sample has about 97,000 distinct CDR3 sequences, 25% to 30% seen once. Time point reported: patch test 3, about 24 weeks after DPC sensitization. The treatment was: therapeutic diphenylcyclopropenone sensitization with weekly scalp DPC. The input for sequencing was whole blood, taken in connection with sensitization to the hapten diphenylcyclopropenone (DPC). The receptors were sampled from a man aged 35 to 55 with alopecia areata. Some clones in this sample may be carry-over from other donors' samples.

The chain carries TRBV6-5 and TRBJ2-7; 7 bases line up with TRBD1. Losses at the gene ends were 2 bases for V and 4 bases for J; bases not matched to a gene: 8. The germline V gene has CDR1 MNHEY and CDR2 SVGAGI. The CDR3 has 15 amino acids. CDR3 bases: TGTGCCAGCAGTTACCGTGGACAGGAGGATTACGAGCAGTACTTC. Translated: CASSYRGQEDYEQYF.

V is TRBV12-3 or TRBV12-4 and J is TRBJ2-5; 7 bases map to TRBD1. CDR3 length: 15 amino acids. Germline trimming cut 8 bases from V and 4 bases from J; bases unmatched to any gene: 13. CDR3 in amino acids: CASGPRSTGRETQYF. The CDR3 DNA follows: TGTGCCAGCGGTCCACGCTCGACAGGGCGAGAGACCCAGTACTTC.

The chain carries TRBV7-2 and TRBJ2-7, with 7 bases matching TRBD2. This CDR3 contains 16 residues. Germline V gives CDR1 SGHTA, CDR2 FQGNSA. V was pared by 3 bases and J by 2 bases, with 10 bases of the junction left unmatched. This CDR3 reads CASSFSTSVPTYEQYF. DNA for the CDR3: TGTGCCAGCAGCTTCTCAACTAGCGTTCCAACCTACGAGCAGTACTTC.

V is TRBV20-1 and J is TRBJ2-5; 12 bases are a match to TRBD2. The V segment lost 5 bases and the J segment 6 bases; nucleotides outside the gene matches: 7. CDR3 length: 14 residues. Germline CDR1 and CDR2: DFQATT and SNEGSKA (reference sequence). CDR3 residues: CSASTGLAGKTQYF. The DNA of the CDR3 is TGCAGTGCTTCAACCGGACTAGCGGGGAAGACCCAGTACTTC.

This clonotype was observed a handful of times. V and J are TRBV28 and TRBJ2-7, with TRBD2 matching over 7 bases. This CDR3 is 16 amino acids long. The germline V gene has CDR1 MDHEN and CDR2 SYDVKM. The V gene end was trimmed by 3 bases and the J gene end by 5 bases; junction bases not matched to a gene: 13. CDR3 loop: CASSFTYTGRTHEQYF. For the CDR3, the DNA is TGTGCCAGCAGTTTCACTTATACCGGGAGGACCCACGAGCAGTACTTC.

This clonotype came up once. The CDR3 is CSVDGQGIPWVVEQFF. The CDR3, as DNA: TGCAGCGTTGATGGACAGGGGATCCCCTGGGTGGTTGAGCAGTTCTTC. V is TRBV29-1 and J is TRBJ2-1, with 9 bases fitting TRBD1. The V gene end was trimmed by 3 bases and the J gene end by 9 bases; junction bases not matched to a gene: 15. This CDR3 contains 16 residues. CDR1 and CDR2 from the germline V gene are SQVTM and ANQGSEA.

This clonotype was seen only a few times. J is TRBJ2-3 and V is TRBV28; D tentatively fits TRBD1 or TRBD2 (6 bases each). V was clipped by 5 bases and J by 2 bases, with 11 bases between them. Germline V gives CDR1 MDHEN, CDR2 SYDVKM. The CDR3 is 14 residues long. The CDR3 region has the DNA TGTGCCAGCAGTCCGGGGGCCCTCACAGATACGCAGTATTTT. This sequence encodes CASSPGALTDTQYF.

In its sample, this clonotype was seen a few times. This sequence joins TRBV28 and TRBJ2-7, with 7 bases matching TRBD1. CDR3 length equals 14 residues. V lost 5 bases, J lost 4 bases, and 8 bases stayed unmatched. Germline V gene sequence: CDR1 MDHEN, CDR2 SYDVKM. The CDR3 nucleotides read TGTGCCAGCAGTCGAGGACAGGCCGAATACGAGCAGTACTTC. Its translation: CASSRGQAEYEQYF.

The CDR3 sequence is CATSLVTDTQYF. The CDR3 nucleotides read TGTGCCACCTCACTAGTGACAGATACGCAGTATTTT. This rearrangement joins TRBV2 to TRBJ2-3; D possibly corresponds to TRBD2 (5 bases). Trimming left V 10 bases short and J 3 bases short, with 11 bases between. This CDR3 spans 12 amino acids. CDR1 and CDR2 from the germline V gene are SNHLY and FYNNEI.

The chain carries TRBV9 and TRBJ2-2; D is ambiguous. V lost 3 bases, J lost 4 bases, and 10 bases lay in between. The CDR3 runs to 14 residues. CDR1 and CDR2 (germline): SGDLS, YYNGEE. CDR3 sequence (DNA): TGTGCCAGCAGCGGGGCAGGCGGCACCGGGGAGCTGTTTTTT. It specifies CASSGAGGTGELFF.

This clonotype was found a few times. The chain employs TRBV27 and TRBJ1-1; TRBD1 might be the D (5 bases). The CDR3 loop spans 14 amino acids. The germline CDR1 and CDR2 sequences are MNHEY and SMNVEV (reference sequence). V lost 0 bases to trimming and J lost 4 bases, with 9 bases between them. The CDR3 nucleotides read TGTGCCAGCAGTTTATCGTGGGGGGGCACTGAAGCTTTCTTT. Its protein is CASSLSWGGTEAFF.

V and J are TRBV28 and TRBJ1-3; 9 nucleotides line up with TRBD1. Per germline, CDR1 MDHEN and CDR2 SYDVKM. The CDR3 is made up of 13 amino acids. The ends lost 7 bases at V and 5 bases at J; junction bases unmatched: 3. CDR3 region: CASIGTGRNTIYF. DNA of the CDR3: TGTGCCAGCATCGGGACAGGGAGAAACACCATATATTTT.

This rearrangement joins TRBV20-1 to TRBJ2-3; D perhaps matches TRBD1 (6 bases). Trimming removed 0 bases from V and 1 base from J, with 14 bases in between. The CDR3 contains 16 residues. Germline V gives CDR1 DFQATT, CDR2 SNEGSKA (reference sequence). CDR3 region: CSARDLERQGTDTQYF. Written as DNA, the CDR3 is TGCAGTGCTAGAGATCTCGAAAGACAGGGCACAGATACGCAGTATTTT.

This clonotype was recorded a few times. CDR3 region: CASSLLAADQPQHF. The CDR3 DNA is TGTGCCAGCAGCCTTCTTGCAGCGGATCAGCCCCAGCATTTT. This rearrangement joins TRBV6-5 to TRBJ1-5; D is ambiguous. V shed 6 bases and J shed 5 bases, with 14 bases lying between them. The CDR3 is 14 amino acids. Per germline, CDR1 MNHEY and CDR2 SVGAGI.

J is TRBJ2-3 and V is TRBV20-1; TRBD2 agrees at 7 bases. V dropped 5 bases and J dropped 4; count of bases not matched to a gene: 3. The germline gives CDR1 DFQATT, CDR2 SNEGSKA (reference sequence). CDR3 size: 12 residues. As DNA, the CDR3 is TGCAGTGCTCAAACTAGCGCAGATACGCAGTATTTT. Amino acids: CSAQTSADTQYF.

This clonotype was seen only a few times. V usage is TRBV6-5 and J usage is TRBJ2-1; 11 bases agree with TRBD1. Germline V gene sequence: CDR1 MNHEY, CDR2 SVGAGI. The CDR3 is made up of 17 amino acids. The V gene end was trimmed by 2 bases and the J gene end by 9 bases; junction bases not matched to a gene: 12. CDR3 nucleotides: TGTGCCAGCAGTTACATCTGGACAGGGGGCTTTATGCGTGAGCAGTTCTTC. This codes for CASSYIWTGGFMREQFF.

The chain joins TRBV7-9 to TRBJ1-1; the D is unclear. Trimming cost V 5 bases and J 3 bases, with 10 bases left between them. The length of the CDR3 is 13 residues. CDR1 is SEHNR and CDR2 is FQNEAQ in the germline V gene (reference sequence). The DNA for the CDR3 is TGTGCCAGCAGCCCGACCAAGGACACTGAAGCTTTCTTT. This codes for CASSPTKDTEAFF.

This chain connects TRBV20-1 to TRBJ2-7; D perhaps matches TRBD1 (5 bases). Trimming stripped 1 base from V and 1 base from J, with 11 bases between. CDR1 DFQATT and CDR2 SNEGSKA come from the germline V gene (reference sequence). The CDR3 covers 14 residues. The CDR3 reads CSARGQLHSYEQYF. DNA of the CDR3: TGCAGTGCTAGAGGACAGTTACATTCCTACGAGCAGTACTTC.

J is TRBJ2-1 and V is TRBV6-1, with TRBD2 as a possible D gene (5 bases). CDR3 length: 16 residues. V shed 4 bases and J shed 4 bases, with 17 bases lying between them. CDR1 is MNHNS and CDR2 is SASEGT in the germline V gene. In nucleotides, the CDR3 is TGTGCCAGCAGTGGGCGTTTGCGGGTCCGATACAATGAGCAGTTCTTC. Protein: CASSGRLRVRYNEQFF.